This paragraph covers one T cell receptor beta chain sequence. This sample stems from a study of blood T cell repertoires in COVID-19. Study-wide context: The analysed material was cDNA or gDNA that came from T cells, B-cell-depleted T cells, or PBMCs.

Study processing details: Amplification with reference gene primers provided the estimates of nucleated cell counts. Sequencing used immunoSEQ multiplex PCR; TCRdb keeps in-frame clones, though not all of them. That table is the source of V, J and clone size, and D and trimming were worked out from the DNA. Of over 85,000 clones in the sample, about nine tenths were seen once. The J segment lost 5 bases and the V segment lost 6 bases, leaving 4 bases of the junction unmatched. Per the germline V gene, CDR1 is SGHAT and CDR2 is FQNNGV. This CDR3 region has 13 residues. The chain joins TRBV11-2 to TRBJ2-5; 9 bases line up with TRBD1. The TCR was taken from a woman aged 50 to 60 with COVID-19, enrolled during active disease. Sequencing was carried out using peripheral blood. Here the CDR3 DNA reads TGTGCCAGCAGAGGACAGGGGATGGAGACCCAGTACTTC. It yields the protein CASRGQGMETQYF.